These T cell receptor beta chains were read from a single sample in a study of T cell responses to AZD1222 COVID-19 vaccine. Using immunoSEQ multiplex PCR, the repertoire was profiled, and TCRdb retains in-frame clones only, with some absent. The sample has approximately 140,000 clones; 90% to 95% are singletons. The input for sequencing was peripheral blood, taken 28 days after the second AZD1222 dose. These receptors all stem from an adult who received the AZD1222 COVID-19 vaccine. CDR3s include the opening cysteine and the closing phenylalanine or tryptophan. The order of the fields is D gene, V gene, J gene, clone size, CDR3 protein, CDR3 DNA. A D gene is named only where the DNA matches it firmly. Only part of the rows carry a size: once, few, many, or a class if the clone is expanded.

>TRBD2|TRBV11-2|TRBJ2-1|once
CASSRMGLAGGLDEQFF
TGTGCCAGCAGCCGAATGGGACTAGCGGGGGGGCTCGATGAGCAGTTCTTC
>TRBD1|TRBV5-1|TRBJ1-2|once
CASSLQPQGATYGYTF
TGCGCCAGCAGCTTACAACCACAGGGGGCGACCTATGGCTACACCTTC
>NA|TRBV7-8|TRBJ2-5|NA
CASNPERGETQYF
TGTGCCAGCAACCCGGAGAGGGGGGAGACCCAGTACTTC
>NA|TRBV11-3|TRBJ2-2|NA
CASSLGAGSGELFF
TGTGCCAGCAGCTTAGGGGCCGGGTCCGGGGAGCTGTTTTTT
>TRBD2|TRBV18|TRBJ2-7|NA
CASSPTSGNYEQYF
TGTGCCAGCTCACCAACTAGCGGGAACTACGAGCAGTACTTC
>TRBD1|TRBV5-6|TRBJ1-6|few
CASSLRRTGYSPLHF
TGTGCCAGCAGCTTGCGGAGGACAGGTTATTCACCCCTCCACTTT
>NA|TRBV19|TRBJ1-2|NA
CASSWRNLYGYTF
TGTGCCAGTAGTTGGCGGAACCTCTATGGCTACACCTTC
>NA|TRBV4-3|TRBJ2-1|NA
CASSQDRGSYNEQFF
TGCGCCAGCAGCCAAGATAGAGGGTCCTACAATGAGCAGTTCTTC
>NA|TRBV5-6|TRBJ2-5|NA
CASSLVSTGETQYF
TGTGCCAGCAGCTTGGTTTCGACGGGAGAGACCCAGTACTTC
>TRBD2|TRBV6-2/TRBV6-3|TRBJ2-1|NA
CASSDYSGSSHNEQFF
TGTGCCAGCAGTGACTATAGCGGGAGTAGCCACAATGAGCAGTTCTTC
>NA|TRBV6-1|TRBJ2-5|NA
CASSERYRPSVKERETQYF
TGTGCCAGCAGTGAACGTTATCGGCCTAGCGTAAAGGAGAGAGAGACCCAGTACTTC
>TRBD1|TRBV6-4|TRBJ2-7|NA
CASSAEGQESYEQYF
TGTGCCAGCAGTGCTGAGGGACAGGAATCCTACGAGCAGTACTTC
>NA|TRBV29-1|TRBJ2-7|many
CSVESRDYEQYF
TGCAGCGTTGAATCCAGGGATTACGAGCAGTACTTC
>TRBD1|TRBV4-1|TRBJ1-2|NA
CANSQGTGDNGYTF
TGCGCCAACAGCCAAGGGACAGGGGATAATGGCTACACCTTC
>NA|TRBV5-1|TRBJ2-1|NA
CASLPGRGTPLYNEQFF
TGCGCCAGCCTACCTGGCAGAGGGACCCCCCTCTACAATGAGCAGTTCTTC
>NA|TRBV2|TRBJ1-6|NA
CASSENRDGVSPLHF
TGTGCCAGCAGTGAAAACAGGGACGGTGTTTCACCCCTCCACTTT
>NA|TRBV30|TRBJ1-1|NA
CAWSVGGVPEAFF
TGTGCCTGGAGTGTGGGCGGGGTCCCTGAAGCTTTCTTT
>TRBD2|TRBV7-2|TRBJ2-2|NA
CASSLVPSGGVGELFF
TGTGCCAGCAGCTTAGTGCCTAGCGGGGGGGTCGGGGAGCTGTTTTTT
>TRBD2|TRBV18|TRBJ2-7|NA
CASSPPPGLAAPYEQYF
TGTGCCAGCTCACCACCGCCAGGACTAGCGGCACCCTACGAGCAGTACTTC
>NA|TRBV18|TRBJ2-7|NA
CASSPIPGPSYEQYF
TGTGCCAGCTCACCAATTCCGGGACCCTCCTACGAGCAGTACTTC